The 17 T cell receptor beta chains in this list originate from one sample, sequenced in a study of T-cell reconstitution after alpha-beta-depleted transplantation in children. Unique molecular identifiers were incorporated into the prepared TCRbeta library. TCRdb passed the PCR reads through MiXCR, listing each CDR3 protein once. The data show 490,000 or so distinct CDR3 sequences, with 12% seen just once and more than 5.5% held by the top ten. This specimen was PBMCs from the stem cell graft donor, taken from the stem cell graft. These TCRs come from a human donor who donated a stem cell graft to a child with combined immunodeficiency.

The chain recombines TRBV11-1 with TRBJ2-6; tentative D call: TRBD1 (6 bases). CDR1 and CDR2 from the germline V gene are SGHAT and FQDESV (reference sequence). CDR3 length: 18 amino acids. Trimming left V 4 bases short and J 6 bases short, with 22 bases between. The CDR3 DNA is TGTGCCAGCAGCTCTTATGAATGGGGGCGCAACGAGGCCAACGTCCTGACTTTC. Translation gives CASSSYEWGRNEANVLTF. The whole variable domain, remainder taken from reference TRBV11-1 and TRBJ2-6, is EAEVAQSPRYKITEKSQAVAFWCDPISGHATLYWYRQILGQGPELLVQFQDESVVDDSQLPKDRFSAERLKGVDSTLKIQPAELGDSAMYLCASSSYEWGRNEANVLTFGAGSRLTVL.

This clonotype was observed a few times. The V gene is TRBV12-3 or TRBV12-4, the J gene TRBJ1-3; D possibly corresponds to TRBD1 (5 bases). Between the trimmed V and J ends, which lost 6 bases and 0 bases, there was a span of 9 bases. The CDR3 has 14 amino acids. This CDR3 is CASRLTVSGNTIYF. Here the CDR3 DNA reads TGTGCCAGCAGGTTGACAGTCTCTGGAAACACCATATATTTT.

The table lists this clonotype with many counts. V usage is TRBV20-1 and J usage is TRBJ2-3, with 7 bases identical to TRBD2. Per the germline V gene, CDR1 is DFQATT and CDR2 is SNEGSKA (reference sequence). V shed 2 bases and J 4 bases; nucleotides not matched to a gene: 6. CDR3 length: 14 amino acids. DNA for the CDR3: TGCAGTGCTAGATACAGACTAGCCCCAGATACGCAGTATTTT. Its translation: CSARYRLAPDTQYF.

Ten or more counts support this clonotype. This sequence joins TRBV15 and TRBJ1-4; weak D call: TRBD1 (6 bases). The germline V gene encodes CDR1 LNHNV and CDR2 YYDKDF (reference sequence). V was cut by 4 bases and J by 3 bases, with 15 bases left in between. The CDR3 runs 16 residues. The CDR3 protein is CATSTRSRGSNEKLFF. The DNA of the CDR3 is TGTGCCACCAGCACCCGCTCAAGGGGGTCTAATGAAAAACTGTTTTTT.

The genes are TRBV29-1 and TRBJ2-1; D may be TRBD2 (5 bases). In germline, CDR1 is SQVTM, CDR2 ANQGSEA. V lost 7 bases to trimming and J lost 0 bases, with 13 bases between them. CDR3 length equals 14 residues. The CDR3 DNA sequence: TGCAGCGCCGAAGACACTAGCTCCTACAATGAGCAGTTCTTC. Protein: CSAEDTSSYNEQFF.

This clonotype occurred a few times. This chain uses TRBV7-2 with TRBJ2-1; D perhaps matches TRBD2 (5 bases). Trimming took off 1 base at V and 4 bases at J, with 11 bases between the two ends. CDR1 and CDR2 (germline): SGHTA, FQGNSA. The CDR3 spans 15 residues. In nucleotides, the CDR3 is TGTGCCAGCAGCTTAGACCCCGGGAAATACAATGAGCAGTTCTTC. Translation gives CASSLDPGKYNEQFF.

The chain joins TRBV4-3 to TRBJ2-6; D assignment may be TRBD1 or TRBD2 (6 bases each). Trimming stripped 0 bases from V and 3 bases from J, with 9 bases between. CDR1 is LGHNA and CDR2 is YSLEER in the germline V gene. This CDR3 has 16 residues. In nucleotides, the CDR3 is TGCGCCAGCAGCCAAGAAGGGGGAGGTGGGGCCAACGTCCTGACTTTC. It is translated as CASSQEGGGGANVLTF.

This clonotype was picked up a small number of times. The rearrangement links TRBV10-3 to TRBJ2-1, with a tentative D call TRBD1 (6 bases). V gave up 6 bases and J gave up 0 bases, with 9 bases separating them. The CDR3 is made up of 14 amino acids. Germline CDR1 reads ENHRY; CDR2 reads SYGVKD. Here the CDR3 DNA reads TGTGCCATCAGCCGGGACACCTCCTACAATGAGCAGTTCTTC. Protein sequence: CAISRDTSYNEQFF.

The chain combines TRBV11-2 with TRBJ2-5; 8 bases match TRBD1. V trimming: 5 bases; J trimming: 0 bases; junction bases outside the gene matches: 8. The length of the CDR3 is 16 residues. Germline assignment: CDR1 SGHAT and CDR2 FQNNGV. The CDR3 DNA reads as TGTGCCAGCAGCCCCAGGGGGCGGGTGAACCAAGAGACCCAGTACTTC. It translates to CASSPRGRVNQETQYF.

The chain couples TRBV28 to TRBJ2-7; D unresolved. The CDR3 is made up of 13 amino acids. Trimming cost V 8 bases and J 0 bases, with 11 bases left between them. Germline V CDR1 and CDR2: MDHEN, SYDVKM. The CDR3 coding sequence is TGTGCCAGCCACCTAGGTATCTCCTACGAGCAGTACTTC. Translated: CASHLGISYEQYF.

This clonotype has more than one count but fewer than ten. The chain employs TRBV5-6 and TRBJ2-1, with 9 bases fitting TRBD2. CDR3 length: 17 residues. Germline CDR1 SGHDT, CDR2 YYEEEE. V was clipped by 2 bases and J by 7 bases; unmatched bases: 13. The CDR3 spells CASSFFLGAGGPNEQFF. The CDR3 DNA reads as TGTGCCAGCAGCTTCTTTTTGGGGGCGGGGGGGCCTAATGAGCAGTTCTTC.

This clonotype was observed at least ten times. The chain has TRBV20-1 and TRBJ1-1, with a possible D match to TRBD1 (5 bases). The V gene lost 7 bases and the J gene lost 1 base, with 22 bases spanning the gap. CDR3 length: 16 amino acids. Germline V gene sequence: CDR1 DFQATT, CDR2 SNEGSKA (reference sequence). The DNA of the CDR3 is TGCAGTGGGGGACGCGGGGCAGCGAGCCAGAACACTGAAGCTTTCTTT. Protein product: CSGGRGAASQNTEAFF.

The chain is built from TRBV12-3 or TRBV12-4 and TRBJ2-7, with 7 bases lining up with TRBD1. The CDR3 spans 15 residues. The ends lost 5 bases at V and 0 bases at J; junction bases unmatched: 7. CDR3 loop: CASSPETGSSYEQYF. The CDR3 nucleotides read TGTGCCAGCAGTCCCGAGACAGGGTCCTCCTACGAGCAGTACTTC.

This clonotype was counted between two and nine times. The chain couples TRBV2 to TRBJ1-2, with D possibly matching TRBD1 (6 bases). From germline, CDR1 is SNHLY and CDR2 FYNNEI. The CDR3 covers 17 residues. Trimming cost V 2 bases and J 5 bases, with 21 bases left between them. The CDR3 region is CASSEPRDERGGYGYTF. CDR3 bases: TGTGCCAGCAGTGAACCCAGGGACGAGAGGGGGGGATATGGCTACACCTTC.

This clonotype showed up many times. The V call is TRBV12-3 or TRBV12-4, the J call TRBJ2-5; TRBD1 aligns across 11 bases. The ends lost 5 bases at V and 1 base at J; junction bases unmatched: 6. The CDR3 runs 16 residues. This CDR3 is CASSLGQGAFQETQYF. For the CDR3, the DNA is TGTGCCAGCAGTCTAGGACAGGGGGCTTTCCAAGAGACCCAGTACTTC.

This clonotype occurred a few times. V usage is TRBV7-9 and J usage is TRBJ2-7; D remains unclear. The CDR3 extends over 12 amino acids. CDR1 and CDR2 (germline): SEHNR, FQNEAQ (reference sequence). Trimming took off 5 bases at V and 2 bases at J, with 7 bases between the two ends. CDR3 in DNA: TGTGCCAGCAGCCCAAGGACCTACGAGCAGTACTTC. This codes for CASSPRTYEQYF.

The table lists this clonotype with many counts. CDR3 amino acids: CASSFPGVNGELFF. Here the CDR3 DNA reads TGTGCCAGCAGTTTCCCGGGGGTAAACGGGGAGCTGTTTTTT. The gene calls are TRBV12-3 or TRBV12-4 and TRBJ2-2; a weak D match, TRBD2 (6 bases). The CDR3 spans 14 residues. With 3 bases removed from V and 7 bases from J, the gap between germline ends came to 12 bases.